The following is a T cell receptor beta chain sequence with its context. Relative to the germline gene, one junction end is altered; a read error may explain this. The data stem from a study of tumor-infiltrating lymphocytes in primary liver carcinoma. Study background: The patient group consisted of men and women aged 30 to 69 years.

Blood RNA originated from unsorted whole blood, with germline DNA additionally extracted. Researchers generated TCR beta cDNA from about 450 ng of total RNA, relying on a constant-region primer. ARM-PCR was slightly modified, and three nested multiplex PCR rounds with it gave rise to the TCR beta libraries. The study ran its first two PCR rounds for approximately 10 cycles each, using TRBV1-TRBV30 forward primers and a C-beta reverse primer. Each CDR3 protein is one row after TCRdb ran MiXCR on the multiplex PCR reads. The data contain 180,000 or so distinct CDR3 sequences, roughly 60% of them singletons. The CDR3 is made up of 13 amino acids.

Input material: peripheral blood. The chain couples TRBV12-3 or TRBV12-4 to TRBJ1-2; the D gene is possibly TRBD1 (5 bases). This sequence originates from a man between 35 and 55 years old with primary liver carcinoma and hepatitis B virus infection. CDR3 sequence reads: CVSSSDRGYGYTF. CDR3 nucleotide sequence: TGTGTCAGCAGCTCAGACAGAGGCTATGGCTACACCTTC.